A single sample gave rise to the 8 T cell receptor beta chains below, sequenced in a study of blood T cells in healthy people across ages. A sample-barcoded 5' primer and a J-beta primer mix were used in a second PCR of about 7 to 12 cycles. MiXCR was run by TCRdb on the 5' RACE reads, yielding one entry per CDR3 protein. The sample carries 550,000 to 700,000 distinct CDR3 sequences, 27% recorded once. The sequenced material came from blood. The receptor source for this set is a woman in her 70s in good health.

This chain joins TRBV30 and TRBJ1-3, with D perhaps matching TRBD1 (6 bases). The CDR3 runs to 14 residues. The germline CDR1 and CDR2 sequences are GTSNPN and SVGIG (reference sequence). Trimming took 4 bases from V and 0 from J, leaving 10 bases between them. In nucleotides, the CDR3 is TGTGCCTGGATTCAGGGGAACTCTGGAAACACCATATATTTT. Translation: CAWIQGNSGNTIYF.

This clonotype was seen a handful of times. A read error may produce the germline difference seen at one junction end. The chain uses TRBV4-1 and TRBJ2-4, with D perhaps TRBD2 (5 bases). The CDR3 has 16 amino acids. From germline, CDR1 is MGHRA and CDR2 YSYEKL. The CDR3 coding sequence is TGCGCCGGCAGCCAAGGACTGGACCTAGCCAAAAACATTCAGTACTTC. It specifies CAGSQGLDLAKNIQYF.

This clonotype was picked up a small number of times. The rearrangement links TRBV12-3 or TRBV12-4 to TRBJ2-5; D possibly corresponds to TRBD1 (6 bases). The J call is uncertain, as TRBJ2-1 better fits the DNA end. There are 17 residues in the CDR3. The DNA of the CDR3 is TGTGCCAGCAAGGGCAGGGGCCCTTTTGCACGGGGCAATGAGCAGTTCTTC. Encoded protein: CASKGRGPFARGNEQFF.

The J gene is TRBJ2-5, the V gene TRBV7-2; D is perhaps TRBD1 (5 bases). The closer fit of TRBJ2-1 to the DNA end suggests the J call may be wrong. This CDR3 region has 14 residues. CDR1 is SGHTA and CDR2 is FQGNSA in the germline V gene. In DNA, the CDR3 is TGTGCCAGCAGCCCAATGACAGTCTGCAATGAGCAGTTCTTC. Amino acids: CASSPMTVCNEQFF.

This clonotype was counted only a few times. The V gene is TRBV9, the J gene TRBJ2-3, with 9 positions matching TRBD1. Germline V gives CDR1 SGDLS, CDR2 YYNGEE. Trimming cost V 3 bases and J 6 bases; bases outside gene matches: 5. The CDR3 runs 14 residues. The CDR3 region has the DNA TGTGCCAGCAGCGACAGGACAGGGGTGGATACGCAGTATTTT. It specifies CASSDRTGVDTQYF. The complete variable domain, with remaining parts taken from reference TRBV9 and TRBJ2-3, reads DSGVTQTPKHLITATGQRVTLRCSPRSGDLSVYWYQQSLDQGLQFLIQYYNGEERAKGNILERFSAQQFPDLHSELNLSSLELGDSALYFCASSDRTGVDTQYFGPGTRLTVL.

This clonotype was observed a handful of times. This sequence joins TRBV25-1 and TRBJ2-2; D is possibly TRBD1 (6 bases). The V gene lost 3 bases and the J gene lost 4 bases, with 12 bases spanning the gap. The CDR3 loop spans 15 amino acids. CDR1 MGHDK and CDR2 SYGVNS come from the germline V gene. The CDR3 coding sequence is TGTGCCAGCAGTGATACAGGGACAACCACCGGGGAGCTGTTTTTT. Amino acids: CASSDTGTTTGELFF.

The chain uses TRBV9 and TRBJ2-1; D uncertain. CDR1 and CDR2 (germline): SGDLS, YYNGEE. The V end lost 0 bases, the J end lost 5 bases, and 6 bases lay between the germline ends. The CDR3 has 13 amino acids. The CDR3 coding sequence is TGTGCCAGCAGCGTAGCTACGCACAATGAGCAGTTCTTC. Its translation is CASSVATHNEQFF. Filled out from reference TRBV9 and TRBJ2-1, the complete variable domain reads DSGVTQTPKHLITATGQRVTLRCSPRSGDLSVYWYQQSLDQGLQFLIQYYNGEERAKGNILERFSAQQFPDLHSELNLSSLELGDSALYFCASSVATHNEQFFGPGTRLTVL.

The chain couples TRBV29-1 to TRBJ2-1; 8 bases fit TRBD2. The germline V gene has CDR1 SQVTM and CDR2 ANQGSEA. The CDR3 runs 12 residues. V lost 7 bases to trimming and J lost 8 bases; unmatched junction nucleotides: 7. CDR3 residues: CSAGGRRDEQFF. The CDR3 DNA reads TGCAGCGCGGGGGGGCGGCGGGATGAGCAGTTCTTC.